This TCR beta chain is drawn from a study of tumour-infiltrating T cells in Burkitt lymphoma. Study-level background: Survival, overall and progression-free, tracked with productive clonality.

Measured with immunoSEQ multiplex PCR; TCRdb has only the in-frame clones, and not every one. The sample gives approximately 4,500 clones, about 86% of which show up once; approximately 11% is in the top ten. The source is a human donor with diffuse large B-cell lymphoma. Some clones in this sample may be carry-over from other donors' samples. Sequenced sample: tumor tissue.

In DNA form, the CDR3 reads TGTGCCAGCTCACCTACACGGGGACAGGCAAACACTGAAGCTTTCTTT. This codes for CASSPTRGQANTEAFF. The chain carries TRBV18 and TRBJ1-1; 8 bases match TRBD1. Germline V CDR1 and CDR2: KGHSH, LQKENI. Trimming took 3 bases from V and 2 from J; bases not matched to a gene: 8. The CDR3 covers 16 residues.